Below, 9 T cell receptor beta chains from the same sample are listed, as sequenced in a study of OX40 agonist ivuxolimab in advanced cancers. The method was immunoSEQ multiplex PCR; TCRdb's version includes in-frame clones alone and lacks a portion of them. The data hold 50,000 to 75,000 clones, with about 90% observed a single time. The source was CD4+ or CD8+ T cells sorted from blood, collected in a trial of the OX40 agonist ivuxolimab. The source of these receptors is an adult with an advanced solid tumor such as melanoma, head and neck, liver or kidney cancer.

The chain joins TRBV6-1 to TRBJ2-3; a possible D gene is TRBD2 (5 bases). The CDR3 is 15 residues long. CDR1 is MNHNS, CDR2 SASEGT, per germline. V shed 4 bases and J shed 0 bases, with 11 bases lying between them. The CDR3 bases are TGTGCCAGCAGTGCTTGGGGAGCTAGCACAGATACGCAGTATTTT. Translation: CASSAWGASTDTQYF.

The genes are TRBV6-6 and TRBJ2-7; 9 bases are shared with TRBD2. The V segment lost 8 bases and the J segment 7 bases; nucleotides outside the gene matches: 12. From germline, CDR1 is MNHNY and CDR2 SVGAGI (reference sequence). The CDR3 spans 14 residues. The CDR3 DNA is TGTGCCAGCGTGGGGGCTAGCGGGAATCGGGAGCAGTACTTC. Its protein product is CASVGASGNREQYF.

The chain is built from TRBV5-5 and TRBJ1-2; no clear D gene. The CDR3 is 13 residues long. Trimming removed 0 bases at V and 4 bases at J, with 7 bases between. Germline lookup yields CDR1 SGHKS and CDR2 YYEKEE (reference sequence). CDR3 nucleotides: TGTGCCAGCAGCTTGGTAGACGGCTATGGCTACACCTTC. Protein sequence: CASSLVDGYGYTF.

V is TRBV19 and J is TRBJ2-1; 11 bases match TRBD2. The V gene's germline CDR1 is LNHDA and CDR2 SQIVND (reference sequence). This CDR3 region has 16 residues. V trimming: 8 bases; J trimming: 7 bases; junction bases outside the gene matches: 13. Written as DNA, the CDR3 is TGTGCCAGTCGTCCACGGCTAGCGGGAGGACTAAATGAGCAGTTCTTC. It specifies CASRPRLAGGLNEQFF.

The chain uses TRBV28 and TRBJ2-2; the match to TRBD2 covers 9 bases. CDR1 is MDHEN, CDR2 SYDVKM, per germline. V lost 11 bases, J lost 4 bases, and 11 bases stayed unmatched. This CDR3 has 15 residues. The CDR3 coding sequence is TGTGCCCTCCAAGCCCAGCGGGGGGTCACCGGGGAGCTGTTTTTT. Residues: CALQAQRGVTGELFF.

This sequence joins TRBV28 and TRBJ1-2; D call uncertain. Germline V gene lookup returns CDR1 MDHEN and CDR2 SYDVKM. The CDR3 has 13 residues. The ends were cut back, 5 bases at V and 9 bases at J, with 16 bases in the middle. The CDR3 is CASSPNSAWSYTF. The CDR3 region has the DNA TGTGCCAGCAGTCCCAACAGTGCGTGGAGCTACACCTTC.

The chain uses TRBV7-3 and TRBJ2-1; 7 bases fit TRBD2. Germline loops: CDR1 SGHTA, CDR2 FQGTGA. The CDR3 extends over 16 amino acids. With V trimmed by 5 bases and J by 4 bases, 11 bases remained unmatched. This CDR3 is CASSQAPGLPYNEQFF. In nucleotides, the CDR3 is TGTGCCAGCAGCCAGGCACCGGGACTACCTTACAATGAGCAGTTCTTC.

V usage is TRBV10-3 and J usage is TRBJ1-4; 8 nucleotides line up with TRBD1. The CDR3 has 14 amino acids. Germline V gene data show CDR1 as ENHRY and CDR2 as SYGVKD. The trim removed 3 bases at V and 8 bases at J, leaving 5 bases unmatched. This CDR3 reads CAISDSRGHEKLFF. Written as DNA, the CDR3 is TGTGCCATCAGTGATTCCAGGGGGCACGAAAAACTGTTTTTT.

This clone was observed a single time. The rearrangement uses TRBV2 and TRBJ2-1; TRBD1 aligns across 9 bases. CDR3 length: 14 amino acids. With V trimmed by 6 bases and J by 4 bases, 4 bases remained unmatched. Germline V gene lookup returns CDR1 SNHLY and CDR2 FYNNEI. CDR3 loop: CASSDRGGYNEQFF. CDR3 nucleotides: TGTGCCAGCAGCGACAGGGGGGGGTACAATGAGCAGTTCTTC.